Presented here are 4 T cell receptor beta chains from one specimen sequenced in a study of blood T cells in healthy people across ages. Through a sample-barcoded 5' primer and a J-beta primer mix, a second PCR was run for about 6 to 12 cycles. TCRdb reanalysed the 5' RACE reads using MiXCR and keeps one entry per CDR3 protein. The repertoire consists of 760,000 or so distinct CDR3 sequences, with 20% to 25% occurring once and the leading ten covering under 10%. These same records also appear under a second study, on T cells of mothers and their children.

Sequenced sample: blood. The receptors were sampled from a boy between 10 and 17 years old in good health.

The chain combines TRBV4-1 with TRBJ2-5; D is undetermined. The J call could be wrong; TRBJ2-7 is a better fit for the DNA end. The CDR3 is 14 residues long. Germline CDR1 is MGHRA and CDR2 is YSYEKL. The CDR3 sequence is CASNQVLGSYEQYF. The CDR3 nucleotides read TGCGCCAGCAACCAGGTCTTAGGCAGCTACGAGCAGTACTTC.

V usage is TRBV12-3 or TRBV12-4 and J usage is TRBJ1-1; no reliable D call. With 6 bases removed from V and 1 base from J, the gap between germline ends came to 9 bases. CDR3 length: 13 residues. The CDR3 region is CASRPGRNTEAFF. Here the CDR3 DNA reads TGTGCCAGCAGACCCGGTAGGAACACTGAAGCTTTCTTT.

This clonotype was detected only a few times. The V call is TRBV28, the J call TRBJ2-4; tentatively, D is TRBD1 (6 bases). This CDR3 region has 14 residues. V lost 2 bases and J lost 9, with 14 bases in between. The germline CDR1 and CDR2 sequences are MDHEN and SYDVKM. The CDR3 nucleotides read TGTGCCAGCAGTTTAGGGGGCATCTTTCTCATTCAGTACTTC. It translates to CASSLGGIFLIQYF.

The chain employs TRBV5-1 and TRBJ2-1; 7 nucleotides line up with TRBD2. The CDR3 runs to 15 residues. Germline CDR1 reads SGHRS; CDR2 reads YFSETQ. The V and J ends lost 6 bases and 4 bases, in that order; junction bases with no gene match: 10. The CDR3 coding sequence is TGCGCCAGCACCCTGGAGGGGCGGGAGTACAATGAGCAGTTCTTC. As protein: CASTLEGREYNEQFF. Based on the CDR3 plus reference TRBV5-1 and TRBJ2-1, the full variable domain is KAGVTQTPRYLIKTRGQQVTLSCSPISGHRSVSWYQQTPGQGLQFLFEYFSETQRNKGNFPGRFSGRQFSNSRSEMNVSTLELGDSALYLCASTLEGREYNEQFFGPGTRLTVL.